The 21 T cell receptor beta chains reported below all come from one sample, sequenced in a study of blood T cell repertoires in COVID-19. Generated by immunoSEQ multiplex PCR, the TCRdb table keeps only in-frame clones and is missing some. Found here are about 220,000 clones, roughly four fifths of them singletons; the top ten hold 3% to 3.5%. The sequenced sample was PBMCs or T cells enriched from blood (not recorded which). The receptor set was obtained from a woman between 55 and 75 years old who had recovered from COVID-19.

The chain carries TRBV28 and TRBJ2-4; weak D call: TRBD1 (6 bases). CDR3 length: 16 amino acids. Germline CDR1 and CDR2: MDHEN and SYDVKM. V was shortened by 6 bases and J by 9 bases, with 24 bases between the two germline ends. CDR3 sequence (DNA): TGTGCCAGCAGCCCCGCGCAGGGCCAGGGGCGTGGCATTCAGTACTTC. As protein: CASSPAQGQGRGIQYF.

This clone was seen a handful of times. V usage is TRBV4-1 and J usage is TRBJ1-2, with TRBD1 identical over 10 bases. This CDR3 contains 15 residues. Germline CDR1 reads MGHRA; CDR2 reads YSYEKL. The trim removed 4 bases at V and 5 bases at J, leaving 7 bases unmatched. CDR3 DNA sequence: TGCGCCAGCAGCCGACGGGACAGGGGAGGATATGGCTACACCTTC. Translated: CASSRRDRGGYGYTF.

The rearrangement links TRBV19 to TRBJ1-5; possibly TRBD1 for D (5 bases). The V end lost 6 bases, the J end lost 6 bases, and 15 bases lay between the germline ends. The CDR3 is made up of 14 amino acids. Germline CDR1 is LNHDA and CDR2 is SQIVND (reference sequence). The CDR3 nucleotides read TGTGCCAGTAGAGGGACTAAAGCCGGTCAGCCCCAGCATTTT. Translated: CASRGTKAGQPQHF.

V gene TRBV23-1 combines with J gene TRBJ2-6; the D is unclear. TRBV23-1 is classed as an ORF, of uncertain function. The length of the CDR3 is 17 residues. Trimming stripped 4 bases from V and 0 bases from J, with 13 bases between. CDR3 protein: CASSPNALDSGANVLTF. DNA for the CDR3: TGCGCCAGCAGTCCCAACGCATTAGACTCTGGGGCCAACGTCCTGACTTTC.

The rearrangement uses TRBV18 and TRBJ2-7, with D perhaps matching TRBD2 (5 bases). The CDR3 runs to 15 residues. With 5 bases removed from V and 2 bases from J, the gap between germline ends came to 16 bases. CDR1 and CDR2 from the germline V gene are KGHSH and LQKENI. CDR3 region: CASSSVEGTTYEQYF. DNA for the CDR3: TGTGCCAGCTCATCCGTTGAGGGTACGACCTACGAGCAGTACTTC.

The V gene is TRBV11-2, the J gene TRBJ1-1, with 7 bases identical to TRBD1. Germline CDR1 reads SGHAT; CDR2 reads FQNNGV. Germline trimming cut 1 base from V and 4 bases from J; bases unmatched to any gene: 15. The CDR3 is 18 amino acids. Here the CDR3 DNA reads TGTGCCAGCAGCTTAGCTCGAACCGGGACAGCGAGTGTCACTGAAGCTTTCTTT. Its translation: CASSLARTGTASVTEAFF.

Only a few counts were recorded for this clone. The chain carries TRBV12-5 and TRBJ1-1; 7 bases are a match to TRBD1. This CDR3 is 17 amino acids long. Germline trimming cut 5 bases from V and 0 bases from J; bases unmatched to any gene: 12. The germline gives CDR1 LGHNT, CDR2 FRNRAP. The chain's CDR3 is CASGPNSGTALNTEAFF. CDR3 bases: TGTGCTAGTGGTCCAAATTCCGGGACAGCACTGAACACTGAAGCTTTCTTT.

This chain links TRBV14 with TRBJ1-1; a possible D gene is TRBD1 (6 bases). The V end was cut by 4 bases, the J end by 1 base, with 13 bases between. From germline, CDR1 is SGHDN and CDR2 FVKESK. This CDR3 is 15 amino acids long. As DNA, the CDR3 is TGTGCCAGCAGCCGCTCACAGGGCAGGAACACTGAAGCTTTCTTT. This encodes CASSRSQGRNTEAFF.

The J gene is TRBJ1-1, the V gene TRBV19; D is undetermined. The CDR3 runs to 12 residues. V gave up 2 bases and J gave up 5 bases, with 6 bases separating them. Germline V gives CDR1 LNHDA, CDR2 SQIVND (reference sequence). CDR3 protein: CASSITQTEAFF. CDR3 nucleotide sequence: TGTGCCAGTAGTATAACCCAGACTGAAGCTTTCTTT. Using reference TRBV19 and TRBJ1-1 for the parts outside the CDR3, the full variable domain is DGGITQSPKYLFRKEGQNVTLSCEQNLNHDAMYWYRQDPGQGLRLIYYSQIVNDFQKGDIAEGYSVSREKKESFPLTVTSAQKNPTAFYLCASSITQTEAFFGQGTRLTVV.

The chain couples TRBV5-1 to TRBJ2-7, with a tentative D call TRBD2 (6 bases). Germline CDR1 and CDR2: SGHRS and YFSETQ. The CDR3 length is 14 residues. V was pared by 1 base and J by 2 bases, with 10 bases between. The CDR3 loop reads CASSLNSGAYEQYF. CDR3 DNA: TGCGCCAGCAGCTTGAATAGCGGAGCCTACGAGCAGTACTTC.

At least ten counts were recorded for this clone. The chain recombines TRBV7-8 with TRBJ1-4; 12 bases align to TRBD1. CDR3 size: 18 residues. V was clipped by 1 base and J by 7 bases; unmatched bases: 10. The germline V gene has CDR1 SGHVS and CDR2 FQNEAQ. CDR3 loop: CASSLEGTGGLLGEKLFF. The CDR3 region has the DNA TGTGCCAGCAGCTTAGAAGGGACAGGGGGCTTATTGGGTGAAAAACTGTTTTTT.

This clone has only one observation. The chain has TRBV12-3 or TRBV12-4 and TRBJ2-7; no clear D gene. The CDR3 sequence is 13 residues long. Trimming removed 6 bases at V and 1 base at J, with 10 bases between. As DNA, the CDR3 is TGTGCCAGCAGCCCAGACACTTCCTACGAGCAGTACTTC. This gives the protein CASSPDTSYEQYF.

A note on this clone: This sample includes further DNA sequences coding for the same CDR3. This chain joins TRBV29-1 and TRBJ2-5; unclear D gene. Germline values: CDR1 SQVTM, CDR2 ANQGSEA. CDR3 length: 12 residues. V lost 3 bases and J lost 1, with 6 bases in between. The CDR3 loop reads CSVDRSQETQYF. The CDR3 bases are TGCAGCGTTGACAGGTCCCAAGAGACCCAGTACTTC.

The chain links TRBV5-1 to TRBJ2-7; D uncertain. The germline gives CDR1 SGHRS, CDR2 YFSETQ. The V and J ends lost 3 bases and 2 bases respectively, with 15 bases between them. CDR3 length: 15 residues. The CDR3 spells CASSSPSSSTYEQYF. The CDR3 DNA reads TGCGCCAGCAGCTCTCCCTCTAGTTCCACCTACGAGCAGTACTTC.

The chain uses TRBV6-1 and TRBJ2-1; perhaps TRBD1 as D (6 bases). Germline CDR1 and CDR2: MNHNS and SASEGT. CDR3 length: 14 residues. With 3 bases removed from V and 6 bases from J, the gap between germline ends came to 12 bases. This CDR3 is CASSDATGPNEQFF. The CDR3 coding sequence is TGTGCCAGCAGTGACGCTACAGGGCCCAATGAGCAGTTCTTC.

The V and J genes are TRBV7-9 and TRBJ2-5; no definite D call. V lost 6 bases to trimming and J lost 1 base, with 12 bases between them. This CDR3 is built from 14 residues. Germline loops: CDR1 SEHNR, CDR2 FQNEAQ (reference sequence). DNA of the CDR3: TGTGCCAGCAGTCTAGTAAGCCTCCAAGAGACCCAGTACTTC. Translation: CASSLVSLQETQYF. The full variable domain, its missing parts supplied by reference TRBV7-9 and TRBJ2-5, is DTGVSQNPRHKITKRGQNVTFRCDPISEHNRLYWYRQTLGQGPEFLTYFQNEAQLEKSRLLSDRFSAERPKGSFSTLEIQRTEQGDSAMYLCASSLVSLQETQYFGPGTRLLVL.

The chain links TRBV19 to TRBJ1-1; 9 nucleotides line up with TRBD1. CDR1 is LNHDA, CDR2 SQIVND, per germline (reference sequence). This CDR3 contains 14 residues. V trimming: 5 bases; J trimming: 5 bases; junction bases outside the gene matches: 6. The CDR3 sequence: CASSRPGTGTEAFF. The CDR3 DNA reads as TGTGCCAGTAGTCGTCCCGGGACAGGGACTGAAGCTTTCTTT.

The chain is built from TRBV11-3 and TRBJ2-2; TRBD1 aligns across 8 bases. This CDR3 comprises 16 residues. The germline gives CDR1 SGHNT, CDR2 YENEEA. V lost 1 base to trimming and J lost 8 bases; unmatched junction nucleotides: 9. The CDR3 here is CASSLVFRGPVGELFF. CDR3 DNA sequence: TGTGCCAGCAGCTTAGTTTTCAGGGGGCCGGTTGGGGAGCTGTTTTTT.

The V call is TRBV19, the J call TRBJ2-1, with D perhaps matching TRBD1 (5 bases). Germline-derived CDR1 and CDR2 are LNHDA and SQIVND (reference sequence). This CDR3 region has 16 residues. V was pared by 3 bases and J by 4 bases, with 16 bases between. The CDR3 spells CASSIQAGIKYNEQFF. The CDR3 DNA sequence: TGTGCCAGTAGTATTCAGGCAGGGATTAAATACAATGAGCAGTTCTTC.

CDR3 sequence reads: CASSEGGLAGGHYEQYF. CDR3 sequence (DNA): TGTGCCAGCAGTGAAGGTGGACTAGCGGGAGGCCACTACGAGCAGTACTTC. The chain couples TRBV6-1 to TRBJ2-7; 14 nucleotides match TRBD2. V dropped 1 base and J dropped 3; count of bases not matched to a gene: 5. This CDR3 region has 17 residues. Germline V gene data show CDR1 as MNHNS and CDR2 as SASEGT.

The V gene is TRBV18, the J gene TRBJ2-7; 7 nucleotides align to TRBD1. J lost 0 bases, V lost 3 bases, and 2 bases had no gene match. Germline values: CDR1 KGHSH, CDR2 LQKENI. The CDR3 runs to 14 residues. The CDR3 loop is CASSPDRSSYEQYF. The CDR3 DNA is TGTGCCAGCTCACCGGACAGGAGCTCCTACGAGCAGTACTTC.